Below, 22 T cell receptor beta chains from the same sample are listed, as sequenced in a study of radiotherapy plus CTLA-4 blockade in lung cancer. The repertoire was sequenced with immunoSEQ multiplex PCR; TCRdb's copy has only in-frame clones and lacks some. Counted here are 35,000 to 40,000 clones, about 86% occurring once; the ten biggest clones make up roughly 22%. The source was peripheral blood, collected from a patient treated with radiotherapy plus ipilimumab. The receptors originated from a human donor with non-small cell lung cancer whose response to radiotherapy plus ipilimumab could not be evaluated.

On this clone itself: Its ends do not fully match the called genes, so a read error is possible. The V and J genes are TRBV11-2 and TRBJ2-3; 7 nucleotides match TRBD1. The length of the CDR3 is 14 residues. Germline loops: CDR1 SGHAT, CDR2 FQNNGV. CDR3 sequence (DNA): TGTGCCAGCAGCTTCCGGGACAGCACATATACGCAGTATTTT. As protein: CASSFRDSTYTQYF.

CDR3 in amino acids: CASSQDSLYNEQFF. DNA for the CDR3: TGCGCCAGCAGCCAAGATAGTCTTTACAATGAGCAGTTCTTC. J is TRBJ2-1 and V is TRBV4-1; D not resolved. This CDR3 comprises 14 residues. The ends were cut back, 0 bases at V and 4 bases at J, with 7 bases in the middle. Per the germline V gene, CDR1 is MGHRA and CDR2 is YSYEKL.

The V gene is TRBV7-2, the J gene TRBJ2-3; 7 bases map to TRBD1. Germline V gives CDR1 SGHTA, CDR2 FQGNSA. Losses at the gene ends were 5 bases for V and 3 bases for J; bases not matched to a gene: 8. The CDR3 has 15 residues. The CDR3 DNA is TGTGCCAGCAGCGTCCGGAACAGGGGTACAGATACGCAGTATTTT. This translates into CASSVRNRGTDTQYF.

V gene TRBV5-5 combines with J gene TRBJ2-3; the D gene is possibly TRBD2 (5 bases). The CDR3 totals 18 residues. Germline lookup yields CDR1 SGHKS and CDR2 YYEKEE (reference sequence). V lost 4 bases to trimming and J lost 0 bases, with 21 bases between them. The CDR3 DNA reads as TGTGCCAGCAGCAATCTCCCGCGGGTTTACCCTAGCACAGATACGCAGTATTTT. Protein product: CASSNLPRVYPSTDTQYF.

A few counts support this clone. The chain employs TRBV4-3 and TRBJ1-5; D unclear. Trimming removed 4 bases from V and 0 bases from J, with 13 bases in between. There are 16 residues in the CDR3. CDR1 is LGHNA and CDR2 is YSLEER in the germline V gene. CDR3 sequence reads: CASSPGRLDSNQPQHF. In DNA, the CDR3 is TGCGCCAGCAGCCCTGGCAGGTTGGATAGCAATCAGCCCCAGCATTTT.

The chain combines TRBV10-2 with TRBJ2-7, with D unclear. V was trimmed by 8 bases and J by 2 bases, leaving 10 bases between them. Germline CDR1 is WSHSY and CDR2 is SAAADI. This CDR3 is 12 amino acids long. The CDR3 DNA reads TGCGCCAGCGGAGACCTACCCTACGAGCAGTACTTC. Its protein product is CASGDLPYEQYF.

This chain joins TRBV5-8 and TRBJ2-5, with D maybe TRBD1 (8 bases). The CDR3 extends over 20 amino acids. V was shortened by 4 bases and J by 5 bases, with 33 bases between the two germline ends. Per germline, CDR1 SGHTS and CDR2 YDEGEE. The CDR3 region has the DNA TGTGCCAGCAGCCGATTTTCAGGGACAGGAGGCGCACGGCGGGGGGAGACCCAGTACTTC. Translated, it gives CASSRFSGTGGARRGETQYF.

This clone has a handful of counts. The chain joins TRBV9 to TRBJ2-5, with 7 bases fitting TRBD2. Germline V lookup: CDR1 SGDLS, CDR2 YYNGEE. The junction had 7 bases not matched to a gene; V was cut back by 6 bases and J by 2 bases. This CDR3 is built from 14 residues. CDR3 coding DNA: TGTGCCAGCACCCCAGGCGGGGGACAAGAGACCCAGTACTTC. Translating gives CASTPGGGQETQYF. Looking up the rest from reference TRBV9 and TRBJ2-5 gives the full variable domain: DSGVTQTPKHLITATGQRVTLRCSPRSGDLSVYWYQQSLDQGLQFLIQYYNGEERAKGNILERFSAQQFPDLHSELNLSSLELGDSALYFCASTPGGGQETQYFGPGTRLLVL.

The chain is built from TRBV5-1 and TRBJ1-1; D may be TRBD1 (5 bases). This CDR3 comprises 15 residues. Between the trimmed V and J ends, which lost 4 bases and 5 bases, there was a span of 18 bases. Germline CDR1 SGHRS, CDR2 YFSETQ. As DNA, the CDR3 is TGCGCCAGCAGCCCGGAAGGGGCCCTGGGGACTGAAGCTTTCTTT. It codes for CASSPEGALGTEAFF. Variable domain in full (rest from reference TRBV5-1 and TRBJ1-1): KAGVTQTPRYLIKTRGQQVTLSCSPISGHRSVSWYQQTPGQGLQFLFEYFSETQRNKGNFPGRFSGRQFSNSRSEMNVSTLELGDSALYLCASSPEGALGTEAFFGQGTRLTVV.

This clone was counted once. The chain employs TRBV7-8 and TRBJ1-2; TRBD1 matches at 7 bases. CDR1 is SGHVS, CDR2 FQNEAQ, per germline. The J segment lost 0 bases and the V segment lost 1 base, leaving 8 bases of the junction unmatched. The CDR3 runs 17 residues. In nucleotides, the CDR3 is TGTGCCAGCAGCTTAGACTGGGACAGCATTGCTAACTATGGCTACACCTTC. This encodes CASSLDWDSIANYGYTF.

The sample holds one count of this clone. V usage is TRBV10-1 and J usage is TRBJ2-3, with TRBD2 identical over 13 bases. Germline CDR1 is WNHNN and CDR2 is SYGVQD (reference sequence). The CDR3 spans 16 residues. Germline trimming cut 0 bases from V and 5 bases from J; bases unmatched to any gene: 2. DNA for the CDR3: TGCGCCAGCAGTGAGTCGGGACTAGCGGGGATAGATACGCAGTATTTT. Amino acid sequence: CASSESGLAGIDTQYF.

The chain combines TRBV7-2 with TRBJ2-7; D gene ambiguous. Looked up from germline, CDR1 is SGHTA and CDR2 is FQGNSA. The CDR3 has 12 amino acids. Trimming cost V 4 bases and J 3 bases, with 7 bases left between them. This CDR3 is CASSWANYEQYF. The CDR3 nucleotides read TGTGCCAGCAGCTGGGCTAACTACGAGCAGTACTTC.

This clone was counted a single time. The chain joins TRBV9 to TRBJ2-1; 12 nucleotides align to TRBD2. Germline V gene sequence: CDR1 SGDLS, CDR2 YYNGEE. CDR3 size: 16 residues. After removal of 4 bases from V and 7 bases from J, the junction contained 9 bases not matched to a gene. In DNA, the CDR3 is TGTGCCAGCAGCTTACACCTTCTAGCGGGAGGGAATGAGCAGTTCTTC. It is translated as CASSLHLLAGGNEQFF.

The chain combines TRBV6-1 with TRBJ2-2, with 7 bases matching TRBD1. The germline V gene has CDR1 MNHNS and CDR2 SASEGT. CDR3 length equals 15 residues. V dropped 8 bases and J dropped 5; count of bases not matched to a gene: 11. The CDR3 DNA follows: TGTGCCAGCTCCCAAGGACAGGTTGGAACCGGGGAGCTGTTTTTT. Amino acids: CASSQGQVGTGELFF.

The chain carries TRBV28 and TRBJ2-5; weak D call: TRBD2 (6 bases). Trimming removed 4 bases at V and 1 base at J, with 10 bases between. The CDR3 loop spans 14 amino acids. Germline V gene data show CDR1 as MDHEN and CDR2 as SYDVKM. CDR3 DNA sequence: TGTGCCAGCAGTTCCATAGCGGTCCAAGAGACCCAGTACTTC. Amino acids: CASSSIAVQETQYF.

This chain links TRBV6-6 with TRBJ2-3; TRBD1 might be the D (6 bases). V dropped 5 bases and J dropped 3 bases, with 18 bases sitting between them. Germline V gene sequence: CDR1 MNHNY, CDR2 SVGAGI (reference sequence). The CDR3 covers 16 residues. This CDR3 is CASSAQQGIGTDTQYF. For the CDR3, the DNA is TGTGCCAGCAGTGCCCAACAGGGTATCGGGACAGATACGCAGTATTTT.

This clone was seen only once. This chain uses TRBV6-5 with TRBJ2-7; 8 bases are a match to TRBD2. This CDR3 contains 15 residues. V dropped 6 bases and J dropped 3; count of bases not matched to a gene: 10. Germline CDR1 is MNHEY and CDR2 is SVGAGI. CDR3 nucleotide sequence: TGTGCCAGCAGACCTTCACTAGCGGCGAACTACGAGCAGTACTTC. Translation: CASRPSLAANYEQYF.

The V call is TRBV28, the J call TRBJ1-2, with unresolved D. Trimming removed 3 bases at V and 6 bases at J, with 5 bases between. The CDR3 runs 11 residues. Germline V gene data show CDR1 as MDHEN and CDR2 as SYDVKM. The DNA of the CDR3 is TGTGCCAGCAGTTTTCGGGATGGCTACACCTTC. It codes for CASSFRDGYTF.

The chain combines TRBV29-1 with TRBJ2-7, with 7 nucleotides matching TRBD2. There are 14 residues in the CDR3. V was pared by 6 bases and J by 1 base, with 9 bases of the junction left unmatched. CDR1 is SQVTM, CDR2 ANQGSEA, per germline. The CDR3 region is CSVEGGVGSYEQYF. The CDR3, as DNA: TGCAGCGTCGAGGGAGGGGTTGGTTCCTACGAGCAGTACTTC.

The chain carries TRBV7-2 and TRBJ1-1, with D possibly matching TRBD1 (6 bases). Germline assignment: CDR1 SGHTA and CDR2 FQGNSA. CDR3 length: 14 amino acids. Trimming took off 5 bases at V and 8 bases at J, with 18 bases between the two ends. The DNA for the CDR3 is TGTGCCAGCAGCCCCTTGCTTGTAGGGACAGAAGCTTTCTTT. This gives the protein CASSPLLVGTEAFF.

This chain uses TRBV5-1 with TRBJ2-5; TRBD2 matches at 9 bases. V shed 0 bases and J 6 bases; nucleotides not matched to a gene: 9. Germline V gene lookup returns CDR1 SGHRS and CDR2 YFSETQ. This CDR3 comprises 16 residues. The DNA for the CDR3 is TGCGCCAGCAGCTTGGTGGCTAGCGGGGTAGTAAAGACCCAGTACTTC. It encodes CASSLVASGVVKTQYF.

This clone appeared once. The genes are TRBV13 and TRBJ2-3; TRBD2 might be the D (6 bases). Per germline, CDR1 PRHDT and CDR2 FYEKMQ (reference sequence). V was pared by 5 bases and J by 0 bases, with 24 bases between. The CDR3 loop spans 19 amino acids. The CDR3 coding sequence is TGTGCCAGCAGCCGACCCTGCGGGAACCCTCCTCCTAGCACAGATACGCAGTATTTT. It yields the protein CASSRPCGNPPPSTDTQYF.